The clone carrying this TCR beta chain was picked up one time. Its antigen is not known. This sample stems from a study of T cell responses to AZD1222 COVID-19 vaccine. The study's findings and limits: Only 5 to 7 individuals given AZD1222 were seropositive at baseline. The sample set comprised mostly white British donors with more females, and clonal diversity was possibly underestimated. Two doses of AZD1222 preceded a rise in Spike-specific TCR breadth and depth.

Second-dose timings of about 4 or about 12 weeks were pooled. Germline V gene sequence: CDR1 MGHRA, CDR2 YSYEKL. The CDR3 length is 14 residues. V dropped 4 bases and J dropped 4; count of bases not matched to a gene: 5. The method was immunoSEQ multiplex PCR; TCRdb's version includes in-frame clones alone and lacks a portion of them. Of roughly 180,000 clones listed, approximately 91% are singletons. The gene calls are TRBV4-1 and TRBJ2-5; 8 nucleotides line up with TRBD1. The TCR sequence derives from an adult who received the AZD1222 COVID-19 vaccine. The sequences come from peripheral blood, collected 28 days after the second AZD1222 dose. The CDR3 region is CASSRSQGGETQYF. The CDR3 region has the DNA TGCGCCAGCAGCCGATCACAGGGGGGAGAGACCCAGTACTTC.